Presented here are 26 T cell receptor beta chains from one specimen sequenced in a study of naive and memory T cell subsets. These receptors have no known antigen. Study findings and constraints: Possibly reflecting memory cells re-expressing CD45RA, a few larger clonotypes occurred in naive repertoires, especially CD8.

Two oligonucleotides, mixed equimolar, formed the beta constant-region primer covering TRBC1 and TRBC2. Nested alpha and beta constant-region primers with the SP2 primer drove four PCR rounds on ligated cDNA. MiXCR was run by TCRdb on the UMI-ligation and nested PCR reads, yielding one entry per CDR3 protein. The data show 85,000 to 130,000 distinct CDR3 sequences, roughly 14% seen once. The material sequenced was naive CD8+ T cells from blood. The receptors originated from a human donor in good health.

In its sample, this clonotype was seen a few times. This chain links TRBV19 with TRBJ2-7; D may correspond to TRBD1 or TRBD2 (6 bases each). The CDR3 contains 14 residues. Deletions cut 5 bases from V and 5 bases from J, with 16 bases between. Per the germline V gene, CDR1 is LNHDA and CDR2 is SQIVND (reference sequence). CDR3 sequence: CASSWVWGADEQYF. The CDR3 DNA reads as TGTGCCAGTAGTTGGGTTTGGGGGGCGGACGAGCAGTACTTC.

This chain joins TRBV6-2 or TRBV6-3 and TRBJ2-5; no firm D call. The V gene lost 5 bases and the J gene lost 3 bases, with 10 bases spanning the gap. The CDR3 runs 13 residues. The germline V gene has CDR1 MNHEY and CDR2 SVGEGT. CDR3 in DNA: TGTGCCAGCAGTACGACAATAAAAGAGACCCAGTACTTC. Translated, it gives CASSTTIKETQYF.

There are many counts of this clonotype. The chain recombines TRBV4-3 with TRBJ1-1, with a tentative D call TRBD1 (6 bases). This CDR3 contains 13 residues. V lost 9 bases to trimming and J lost 0 bases, with 11 bases between them. Germline V lookup: CDR1 LGHNA, CDR2 YSLEER. The CDR3 coding sequence is TGCGCCAGTACAACAGGGATGAACACTGAAGCTTTCTTT. This codes for CASTTGMNTEAFF.

The chain uses TRBV13 and TRBJ1-1; no clear D. V was cut by 3 bases and J by 5 bases, with 7 bases left in between. CDR1 is PRHDT, CDR2 FYEKMQ, per germline (reference sequence). The CDR3 consists of 12 residues. CDR3 loop: CASSLAETEAFF. The CDR3 nucleotides are TGTGCCAGCAGCTTGGCTGAAACTGAAGCTTTCTTT.

A note on this clonotype: At one end the junction does not follow the germline gene, possibly because of a read error. The genes are TRBV29-1 and TRBJ2-7, with D possibly matching TRBD1 (6 bases). The CDR3 consists of 14 residues. Germline V lookup: CDR1 SQVTM, CDR2 ANQGSEA. In nucleotides, the CDR3 is TGCAGCGTTGACGAGGGCAGGGGCTCCAACGAGCAGTACTTC. Protein product: CSVDEGRGSNEQYF.

This clonotype was seen ten or more times. This chain connects TRBV28 to TRBJ2-3; no reliable D call. The germline gives CDR1 MDHEN, CDR2 SYDVKM. The CDR3 contains 11 residues. V gave up 8 bases and J gave up 6 bases, with 9 bases separating them. CDR3 loop: CASRWIDTQYF. The CDR3 DNA reads TGTGCCAGCCGGTGGATTGATACGCAGTATTTT.

This clonotype has just a few counts. This sequence joins TRBV5-1 and TRBJ2-7, with 9 bases fitting TRBD1. The CDR3 sequence is 14 residues long. V lost 3 bases to trimming and J lost 5 bases; unmatched junction nucleotides: 6. Per germline, CDR1 SGHRS and CDR2 YFSETQ. This CDR3 reads CASSWTGVGHEQYF. The CDR3 nucleotides read TGCGCCAGCAGCTGGACAGGGGTCGGGCACGAGCAGTACTTC.

This clonotype has only a few counts. This sequence joins TRBV28 and TRBJ1-2; D gene ambiguous. The CDR3 loop spans 12 amino acids. Germline lookup yields CDR1 MDHEN and CDR2 SYDVKM. The ends were cut back, 2 bases at V and 10 bases at J, with 11 bases in the middle. CDR3 DNA: TGTGCCAGCAGTTTAAATATCCGGTACTACACCTTC. Residues: CASSLNIRYYTF.

The table lists this clonotype with a few counts. The V and J genes are TRBV20-1 and TRBJ2-1; 11 bases align to TRBD2. From germline, CDR1 is DFQATT and CDR2 SNEGSKA (reference sequence). J lost 2 bases, V lost 5 bases, and 8 bases had no gene match. This CDR3 spans 16 amino acids. Here the CDR3 reads CSALPIAGGPYNEQFF. The DNA for the CDR3 is TGCAGTGCTCTTCCGATAGCGGGGGGGCCCTACAATGAGCAGTTCTTC.

The table lists this clonotype with a few counts. The CDR3 here is CASSRGDGYTF. The CDR3 nucleotides are TGTGCCAGCAGCCGCGGGGATGGCTACACCTTC. The chain carries TRBV7-9 and TRBJ1-2, with unresolved D. The V and J ends lost 5 bases and 6 bases respectively, with 7 bases between them. Germline V gives CDR1 SEHNR, CDR2 FQNEAQ (reference sequence). The CDR3 length is 11 residues.

This chain links TRBV7-9 with TRBJ2-7; D unclear. CDR1 is SEHNR, CDR2 FQNEAQ, per germline (reference sequence). The CDR3 is 15 residues long. The V and J ends lost 6 bases and 0 bases respectively, with 15 bases between them. The CDR3 coding sequence is TGTGCCAGCAGTACGGCAATGGGCAGCTCCTACGAGCAGTACTTC. It specifies CASSTAMGSSYEQYF.

V and J are TRBV28 and TRBJ1-5; D is uncertain. V lost 5 bases and J lost 0, with 8 bases in between. The CDR3 runs 14 residues. CDR1 is MDHEN, CDR2 SYDVKM, per germline. The CDR3 DNA reads as TGTGCCAGCAGTGCTAGGTATAGCAATCAGCCCCAGCATTTT. It translates to CASSARYSNQPQHF.

CDR3 in amino acids: CASSQSTDLFYEQYF. In DNA form, the CDR3 reads TGCGCCAGCAGCCAATCGACAGACCTTTTCTACGAGCAGTACTTC. The chain has TRBV4-3 and TRBJ2-7, with D perhaps matching TRBD1 (5 bases). Germline V gene sequence: CDR1 LGHNA, CDR2 YSLEER. The CDR3 contains 15 residues. V was shortened by 2 bases and J by 3 bases, with 14 bases between the two germline ends.

This chain joins TRBV20-1 and TRBJ1-6; D is perhaps TRBD1 (6 bases). Germline V gene sequence: CDR1 DFQATT, CDR2 SNEGSKA (reference sequence). V lost 3 bases to trimming and J lost 8 bases, with 23 bases between them. The CDR3 runs 17 residues. The CDR3 sequence is CSASGLGQTETYSPLHF. For the CDR3, the DNA is TGCAGTGCTAGCGGGTTGGGACAAACCGAGACCTATTCACCCCTCCACTTT.

The V and J genes are TRBV12-3 or TRBV12-4 and TRBJ2-2, with a tentative D call TRBD1 (5 bases). Trimming cost V 10 bases and J 8 bases, with 23 bases left between them. The CDR3 spans 15 residues. The CDR3 reads CATPRQGGLPGELFF. CDR3 nucleotides: TGTGCCACCCCCCGGCAGGGTGGGCTCCCGGGGGAGCTGTTTTTT.

This clonotype has a handful of counts. The rearrangement uses TRBV24-1 and TRBJ2-2; D unresolved. CDR3 length: 13 residues. With 5 bases removed from V and 7 bases from J, the gap between germline ends came to 10 bases. The germline V gene has CDR1 KGHDR and CDR2 SFDVKD. CDR3 loop: CATSAPYVGELFF. CDR3 coding DNA: TGTGCCACCAGTGCTCCTTATGTCGGGGAGCTGTTTTTT.

The V gene is TRBV7-9, the J gene TRBJ1-6; maybe TRBD1 (5 bases). Germline loops: CDR1 SEHNR, CDR2 FQNEAQ (reference sequence). This CDR3 region has 16 residues. Deletions cut 3 bases from V and 8 bases from J, with 17 bases between. CDR3 loop: CASSFQGLPMDSPLHF. The CDR3 DNA sequence: TGTGCCAGCAGCTTCCAGGGACTCCCCATGGATTCACCCCTCCACTTT.

This chain joins TRBV3-1 and TRBJ1-6, with TRBD1 identical over 7 bases. CDR1 is LGHDT and CDR2 is YNNKEL in the germline V gene (reference sequence). V lost 4 bases and J lost 8; bases outside the gene matches: 5. The CDR3 sequence is 14 residues long. The CDR3 DNA sequence: TGTGCCAGCAGCCGGACAGGATCCGATTCACCCCTCCACTTT. This gives the protein CASSRTGSDSPLHF.

The table lists this clonotype with a few counts. This sequence joins TRBV19 and TRBJ2-7; possibly TRBD2 for D (6 bases). Germline lookup yields CDR1 LNHDA and CDR2 SQIVND (reference sequence). The CDR3 runs 13 residues. The CDR3 DNA reads as TGTACCGAAAATAGCGGATACTCCTACGAGCAGTACTTC. As protein: CTENSGYSYEQYF.

This clonotype showed up many times. The chain uses TRBV7-2 and TRBJ2-3, with 13 bases aligning to TRBD2. Germline CDR1 SGHTA, CDR2 FQGNSA. Losses at the gene ends were 4 bases for V and 2 bases for J; bases not matched to a gene: 3. The CDR3 consists of 16 residues. CDR3 protein: CASSSGLAGVTDTQYF. The CDR3 region has the DNA TGTGCCAGCAGCTCCGGACTAGCGGGAGTCACAGATACGCAGTATTTT.

The chain employs TRBV6-1 and TRBJ2-7; possible D gene TRBD2, 6 bases. Looked up from germline, CDR1 is MNHNS and CDR2 is SASEGT. CDR3 length equals 15 residues. V gave up 5 bases and J gave up 0 bases, with 14 bases separating them. CDR3 DNA sequence: TGTGCCAGCAGTAAGGGACTTCGGAGCTCCTACGAGCAGTACTTC. Protein product: CASSKGLRSSYEQYF.

This clonotype was observed a handful of times. V gene TRBV30 combines with J gene TRBJ2-7; D perhaps matches TRBD1 (5 bases). This CDR3 spans 13 amino acids. The germline V and J ends were trimmed by 4 bases and 10 bases, with 20 bases remaining between them. CDR1 GTSNPN and CDR2 SVGIG come from the germline V gene (reference sequence). CDR3 region: CAWKTMGLIKQYF. The CDR3 DNA follows: TGTGCCTGGAAAACAATGGGGCTTATAAAACAGTACTTC.

The chain joins TRBV4-3 to TRBJ2-7; D call uncertain. Germline CDR1 is LGHNA and CDR2 is YSLEER. This CDR3 spans 13 amino acids. The germline V and J ends were trimmed by 6 bases and 1 base, with 10 bases remaining between them. The chain's CDR3 is CASSPRASYEQYF. The CDR3 coding sequence is TGCGCCAGCAGTCCCAGAGCTTCCTACGAGCAGTACTTC.

V usage is TRBV7-2 and J usage is TRBJ1-1; no reliable D call. The CDR3 runs 13 residues. Trimming left V 1 base short and J 7 bases short, with 10 bases between. Germline loops: CDR1 SGHTA, CDR2 FQGNSA. The CDR3 reads CASSLGWGVEAFF. The CDR3 region has the DNA TGTGCCAGCAGCTTAGGCTGGGGTGTTGAAGCTTTCTTT. Complete variable domain (other parts from reference TRBV7-2 and TRBJ1-1): GAGVSQSPSNKVTEKGKDVELRCDPISGHTALYWYRQSLGQGLEFLIYFQGNSAPDKSGLPSDRFSAERTGGSVSTLTIQRTQQEDSAVYLCASSLGWGVEAFFGQGTRLTVV.

This clonotype was recorded a few times. V is TRBV30 and J is TRBJ1-1, with D perhaps matching TRBD1 (5 bases). This CDR3 region has 13 residues. V shed 5 bases and J shed 0 bases, with 10 bases lying between them. Germline CDR1 and CDR2: GTSNPN and SVGIG (reference sequence). The CDR3 reads CAWSPGMNTEAFF. DNA for the CDR3: TGTGCCTGGTCCCCAGGGATGAACACTGAAGCTTTCTTT.

This clonotype was counted only a few times. The rearrangement uses TRBV12-3 or TRBV12-4 and TRBJ2-7; possible D gene TRBD1, 6 bases. The germline V and J ends were trimmed by 6 bases and 3 bases, with 15 bases remaining between them. The CDR3 length is 14 residues. CDR3 residues: CASSTTGAHYEQYF. DNA of the CDR3: TGTGCCAGCAGCACGACAGGAGCCCACTACGAGCAGTACTTC.